The rows below give T cell receptor beta chains drawn from one sample of a study of T cells in localized non-small cell lung cancer. The table came from immunoSEQ multiplex PCR; TCRdb's copy has only in-frame clones and leaves some out. The sample has some 25,000 clones; more than 85% are singletons. Sequenced here: peripheral blood, sampled before any cancer treatment. These receptors were obtained from a female donor aged 60 or older with stage II squamous cell lung carcinoma. Both conserved end residues are part of each CDR3. Each record gives: D gene, clone size, J gene, V gene, CDR3 DNA, CDR3 protein. The D gene is left open where the match is weak. Size is omitted from some rows. Given values are once, few, many or a class for expanded clones.

- | - | TRBJ1-1 | TRBV10-3 | TGTGCCACTAAGGACCCGTTCACTGAAGCTTTCTTT | CATKDPFTEAFF
TRBD2 | - | TRBJ2-5 | TRBV2 | TGTGCCAGCAGTTTTAGCGGGAGACCCCAGGAGACCCAGTACTTC | CASSFSGRPQETQYF
- | few | TRBJ1-2 | TRBV20-1 | TGCAGTGCTAGCCCGGCTTATGGCTACACCTTC | CSASPAYGYTF
TRBD1 | - | TRBJ1-2 | TRBV10-3 | TGTGCCATCGGGCAGGGGGTTCATGGCTACACCTTC | CAIGQGVHGYTF
TRBD2 | - | TRBJ2-7 | TRBV5-4 | TGTGCCAGCAGCCCTAGCGGGTACGAGCAGTACTTC | CASSPSGYEQYF
- | - | TRBJ1-3 | TRBV20-1 | TGCAGTGCTCGAAAGGGAGACACCATATATTTT | CSARKGDTIYF
- | - | TRBJ1-3 | TRBV28 | TGTGCCAGCAGTCCACCCCGCGGCAGTCTGGGAAACACCATATATTTT | CASSPPRGSLGNTIYF
TRBD1 | - | TRBJ1-2 | TRBV5-6 | TGTGCCAGCAGCGCGGGAGGGGGCTGGTTTGGCTACACCTTC | CASSAGGGWFGYTF
TRBD1 | - | TRBJ2-7 | TRBV2 | TGTGCCAGCGGTAAGGGACAGGGCCTCTACGAGCAGTACTTC | CASGKGQGLYEQYF
TRBD1 | - | TRBJ2-3 | TRBV5-6 | TGTGCCAGCAGCTGGGACAGGGGGCGCACAGATACGCAGTATTTT | CASSWDRGRTDTQYF
- | - | TRBJ1-3 | TRBV7-9 | TGTGCCAGCAGCTTAGCGGGCTCTGGAAACACCATATATTTT | CASSLAGSGNTIYF
- | - | TRBJ1-2 | TRBV7-3 | TGTGCCAGCAGCACCGGCACAGGGTATGGCTACACCTTC | CASSTGTGYGYTF
- | - | TRBJ2-7 | TRBV19 | TGTGCCAGTAAAAATACCGGACAGAGCTCCTACGAGCAGTACTTC | CASKNTGQSSYEQYF
- | - | TRBJ2-5 | TRBV5-4 | TGTGCCAGCAGTAAGCGGGCGTACCAAGAGACCCAGTACTTC | CASSKRAYQETQYF
TRBD2 | - | TRBJ2-2 | TRBV30 | TGTGCCTGGAGCGCTAAGTGCGGGGAGGGGCGGGGAGCTGTTTTT | CAWSAKCGEGRGAVF
- | - | TRBJ2-3 | TRBV11-2 | TGTGCCAGCAGCGGAGGCGCTTCTAGCACAGATACGCAGTATTTT | CASSGGASSTDTQYF
- | - | TRBJ1-2 | TRBV7-6 | TGTGCCAGCAGCTTACCGTACCCGGGACAAGCAAGCTATGGCTACACCTTC | CASSLPYPGQASYGYTF
TRBD1 | - | TRBJ2-5 | TRBV5-1 | TGCGCCAGCAGAACCACCGGGACAGGGGGCTGGGAGACCCAGTACTTC | CASRTTGTGGWETQYF
- | - | TRBJ1-1 | TRBV6-1 | TGTGCCAGCAGCTTTCGGGGGGGGGCAGAAGCTTTCTTT | CASSFRGGAEAFF
- | - | TRBJ2-5 | TRBV11-1 | TGTGCCAGCAGCTTTGGCTCGACCGAGACCCAGTACTTC | CASSFGSTETQYF
- | - | TRBJ2-5 | TRBV25-1 | TGTGCCAGCAGTGAAGGGGACCTCGGGGAGACCCAGTACTTC | CASSEGDLGETQYF
TRBD2 | - | TRBJ2-1 | TRBV7-3 | TGTGCCAGCAGCTTAACAGGCGCGGGAGGGCCCCCCGTTGGGAATGAGCAGTTCTTC | CASSLTGAGGPPVGNEQFF
TRBD1 | - | TRBJ1-2 | TRBV28 | TGTGCCAGCAGTCCCCGGGACAGTGTCCCCTTTAACTATGGCTACACCTTC | CASSPRDSVPFNYGYTF
- | - | TRBJ2-6 | TRBV7-3 | TGTGCCAGCAGCTCACCGGGGGTCCTTGGGGCCAACGTCCTGACTTTC | CASSSPGVLGANVLTF
- | - | TRBJ1-2 | TRBV6-5 | TGTGCCAGCAGTTACTTCAACTCCGGGACTGACTATGGCTACACCTTC | CASSYFNSGTDYGYTF
- | few | TRBJ2-3 | TRBV28 | TGTGCCAGCAGTTTATACACAGATACGCAGTATTTT | CASSLYTDTQYF
- | once | TRBJ1-4 | TRBV5-3 | TGTGCCAGAAGCTTGGAGTATCTAAAACTGTTTTTT | CARSLEYLKLFF
- | - | TRBJ2-6 | TRBV28 | TGTGCCAGCTTAAAATGGGGATCTGGGGCCAACGTCCTGACTTTC | CASLKWGSGANVLTF
- | - | TRBJ2-4 | TRBV25-1 | TGTGCCAGCAGTGAAGTCATATTAGCCAAAAACATTCAGTACTTC | CASSEVILAKNIQYF
- | - | TRBJ2-3 | TRBV5-1 | TGCGCCAGCAGCTTCGCGGGGCGGTTCCCAGATACGCAGTATTTT | CASSFAGRFPDTQYF
- | - | TRBJ2-6 | TRBV27 | TGTGCCAGCAGGATGGCCGGGACCTACTCTGGGGCCAACGTCCTGACTTTC | CASRMAGTYSGANVLTF
- | once | TRBJ1-4 | TRBV30 | TGTGCCTGGAGTGCTCGAGGCGAAAAACTGTTTTTT | CAWSARGEKLFF
- | - | TRBJ1-3 | TRBV19 | TGTGCCAGTACGGTCCTCTCTGGAAACACCATATATTTT | CASTVLSGNTIYF
- | once | TRBJ1-4 | TRBV25-1 | TGTGCCAGCAGCAACAGCGGGGGGGAAAAACTGTTTTTT | CASSNSGGEKLFF
- | - | TRBJ2-2 | TRBV7-3 | TGTGCCAGCACCTCTGGGTGGGCCGGGGAGCTGTTTTTT | CASTSGWAGELFF
TRBD2 | - | TRBJ2-3 | TRBV4-2 | TGTGCCAGCAGCCTACTAGCGAGCACAGATACGCAGTATTTT | CASSLLASTDTQYF
- | - | TRBJ1-4 | TRBV5-1 | TGCGCCAGCAGCTTGGACCGCTCTGAAAAACTGTTTTTT | CASSLDRSEKLFF
TRBD1 | - | TRBJ1-3 | TRBV6-6 | TGTGCCAGCAGCCGTCGGACAGGGGGGGACACCATATATTTT | CASSRRTGGDTIYF
- | - | TRBJ2-7 | TRBV4-3 | TGCGCCAGCAGCCAAGTGGCGAGCTCCTACGAGCAGTACTTC | CASSQVASSYEQYF
- | - | TRBJ2-7 | TRBV7-9 | TGTGCCAGCAGCCCCCCTTACCCAGGCGAGCAGTACTTC | CASSPPYPGEQYF
- | - | TRBJ1-1 | TRBV11-1 | TGTGCCAGCAGCTTATGGGAGAACACTGAAGCTTTCTTT | CASSLWENTEAFF
- | - | TRBJ1-3 | TRBV6-6 | TGTGCCAGCAGGAACAGGGCCTACTCTGGAAACACCATATATTTT | CASRNRAYSGNTIYF
- | - | TRBJ2-7 | TRBV7-2 | TGTGCCAGCAGCCCCCCCGGACAGCTCTACGAGCAGTACTTC | CASSPPGQLYEQYF
- | - | TRBJ1-3 | TRBV4-2 | TGTGCCAGCAGCCTGGAGGCCTCTGGAAACACCATATATTTT | CASSLEASGNTIYF
- | - | TRBJ1-3 | TRBV2 | TGTGCCAGCAGTGCGAACAGGGTTTCCGGAAACACCATATATTTT | CASSANRVSGNTIYF
TRBD1 | - | TRBJ2-1 | TRBV7-9 | TGTGCCAGCAGCTACACCGGGACAGGGAATTACAATGAGCAGTTCTTC | CASSYTGTGNYNEQFF
TRBD2 | - | TRBJ2-3 | TRBV2 | TGTGCCAGCAGCCTTACTAGCGGGGGGGCCAAAGATACGCAGTATTTT | CASSLTSGGAKDTQYF
- | - | TRBJ2-2 | TRBV19 | TGTGCCAGTAAGGATACCCCAAACACCGGGGAGCTGTTTTTT | CASKDTPNTGELFF
- | once | TRBJ1-3 | TRBV14 | TGTGCCAGCAGCGTAGGAAACACCATATATTTT | CASSVGNTIYF
TRBD1 | - | TRBJ2-7 | TRBV6-5 | TGTGCCAGCAGTTACTCGACAGGGACCTACGAGCAGTACTTC | CASSYSTGTYEQYF
TRBD2 | - | TRBJ2-3 | TRBV28 | TGTGCCAGCAGTCAGCAGCGGGGGGCTGGACCAGATACGCAGTATTTT | CASSQQRGAGPDTQYF
TRBD1 | - | TRBJ2-7 | TRBV19 | TGTGCCAGTAGTATCCGGGACAGGCCCTCCCCTACCTACGAGCAGTACTTC | CASSIRDRPSPTYEQYF
TRBD1 | - | TRBJ1-5 | TRBV10-2 | TGCGCCAGCACCAGGGGGGGCAATCAGCCCCAGCATTTT | CASTRGGNQPQHF
- | once | TRBJ2-1 | TRBV10-1 | TGCGCCAGCAGTGGAACCATAACCGTGAATGAGCAGTTCTTC | CASSGTITVNEQFF
- | - | TRBJ2-1 | TRBV2 | TGTGCCAGCAGTGAAGGGGGTAGGTCCTACAATGAGCAGTTCTTC | CASSEGGRSYNEQFF
- | - | TRBJ1-3 | TRBV6-5 | TGTGCCAGCAGTTACTGGGGGAGGGACTCTGGAAACACCATATATTTT | CASSYWGRDSGNTIYF
TRBD1 | - | TRBJ1-6 | TRBV27 | TGTGCCAGCAGAAGGGGGCGCGAGGACAATTCACCCCTCCACTTT | CASRRGREDNSPLHF
- | few | TRBJ1-2 | TRBV30 | TGTGCCTGGAGTGTGGAAGCTAACTATGGCTACACCTTC | CAWSVEANYGYTF